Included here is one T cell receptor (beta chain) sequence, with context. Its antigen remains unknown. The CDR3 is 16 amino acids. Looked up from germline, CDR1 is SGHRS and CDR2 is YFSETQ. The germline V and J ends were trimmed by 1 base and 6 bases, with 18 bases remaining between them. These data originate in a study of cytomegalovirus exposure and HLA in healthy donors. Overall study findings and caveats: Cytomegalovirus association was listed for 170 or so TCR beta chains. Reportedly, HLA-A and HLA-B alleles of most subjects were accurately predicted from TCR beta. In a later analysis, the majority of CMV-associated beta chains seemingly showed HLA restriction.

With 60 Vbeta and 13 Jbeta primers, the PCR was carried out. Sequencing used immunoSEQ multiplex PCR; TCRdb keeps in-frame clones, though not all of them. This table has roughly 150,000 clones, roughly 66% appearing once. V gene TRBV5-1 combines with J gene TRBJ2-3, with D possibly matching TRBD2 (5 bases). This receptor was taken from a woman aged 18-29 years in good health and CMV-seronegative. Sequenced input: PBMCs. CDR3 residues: CASSLSSGSLRDTQYF. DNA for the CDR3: TGCGCCAGCAGCTTGTCCAGCGGATCCCTAAGGGATACGCAGTATTTT.